One and the same sample provided the 12 T cell receptor beta chains below, sequenced in a study of shared clonotypes between healthy human individuals. Some clones are missing from TCRdb's copy, which holds only in-frame ones; the method was immunoSEQ multiplex PCR. This table holds roughly 1,500,000 clones, 95% to 99% found once. The sample taken for sequencing was naive CD4+ T cells sorted from blood. Described subset: CD45RA+ positively selected. These receptors all come from a man in his thirties or forties in good health.

The rearrangement links TRBV29-1 to TRBJ2-5, with D perhaps TRBD2 (5 bases). V lost 4 bases and J lost 3, with 12 bases in between. The CDR3 loop spans 13 amino acids. The germline gives CDR1 SQVTM, CDR2 ANQGSEA. Here the CDR3 reads CSVAGVLKETQYF. CDR3 coding DNA: TGCAGCGTTGCCGGGGTTTTGAAAGAGACCCAGTACTTC.

V gene TRBV18 combines with J gene TRBJ2-4; a weak D match, TRBD1 (8 bases). CDR3 length: 14 amino acids. The germline gives CDR1 KGHSH, CDR2 LQKENI. Trimming shortened V by 4 bases and J by 8 bases, and 15 bases separated the two germline ends. As DNA, the CDR3 is TGTGCCAGCTCACGCCGAACAGGGGGGGACATTCAGTACTTC. Protein sequence: CASSRRTGGDIQYF.

The rearrangement links TRBV12-5 to TRBJ2-1; TRBD2 might be the D (5 bases). V was cut by 7 bases and J by 13 bases, with 17 bases left in between. The germline gives CDR1 LGHNT, CDR2 FRNRAP. The CDR3 has 12 amino acids. The CDR3 bases are TGTGCTAGTGCCCAGGTATGGGAGCAACAGTTCTTC. This sequence encodes CASAQVWEQQFF.

The chain links TRBV5-5 to TRBJ2-7; 7 bases align to TRBD1. The CDR3 has 13 residues. J was trimmed by 2 bases and V by 4 bases; bases with no gene match: 3. Germline lookup yields CDR1 SGHKS and CDR2 YYEKEE (reference sequence). The CDR3 sequence: CASSQGEAYEQYF. The CDR3 coding sequence is TGTGCCAGCAGCCAGGGGGAAGCCTACGAGCAGTACTTC.

V and J are TRBV9 and TRBJ2-2, with D perhaps matching TRBD2 (5 bases). The ends were cut back, 3 bases at V and 0 bases at J, with 12 bases in the middle. Germline values: CDR1 SGDLS, CDR2 YYNGEE. The CDR3 runs to 16 residues. The DNA of the CDR3 is TGTGCCAGCAGCGCGAGACTCGGGGCGAACACCGGGGAGCTGTTTTTT. The encoded protein is CASSARLGANTGELFF.

This rearrangement joins TRBV7-8 to TRBJ2-2, with D possibly being TRBD2 (5 bases). The germline gives CDR1 SGHVS, CDR2 FQNEAQ. Trimming pared 5 bases from V and 0 bases from J, leaving 13 bases between. This CDR3 contains 16 residues. CDR3 bases: TGTGCCAGCAGCCTTCTAAGCGGAGCGAACACCGGGGAGCTGTTTTTT. Translating gives CASSLLSGANTGELFF.

The CDR3 nucleotides are TGTGCCAGCAGGGAAACAACTAATGAAAAACTGTTTTTT. Residues: CASRETTNEKLFF. The genes are TRBV6-5 and TRBJ1-4; D is ambiguous. Trimming stripped 6 bases from V and 0 bases from J, with 5 bases between. Germline V gives CDR1 MNHEY, CDR2 SVGAGI. CDR3 length: 13 residues.

The rearrangement joins TRBV11-3 to TRBJ2-5, with 7 positions matching TRBD2. V dropped 6 bases and J dropped 0; count of bases not matched to a gene: 4. This CDR3 contains 14 residues. The V gene's germline CDR1 is SGHNT and CDR2 YENEEA. The CDR3 nucleotides read TGTGCCAGCAGTTCCGGGACTAACCAAGAGACCCAGTACTTC. It specifies CASSSGTNQETQYF. Full variable domain (missing parts from reference TRBV11-3 and TRBJ2-5): EAGVVQSPRYKIIEKKQPVAFWCNPISGHNTLYWYLQNLGQGPELLIRYENEEAVDDSQLPKDRFSAERLKGVDSTLKIQPAELGDSAVYLCASSSGTNQETQYFGPGTRLLVL.

The chain employs TRBV28 and TRBJ2-1, with 7 bases matching TRBD2. J gave up 0 bases and V 4 bases, and 6 bases lay outside the gene matches. The CDR3 loop spans 16 amino acids. Germline loops: CDR1 MDHEN, CDR2 SYDVKM. DNA of the CDR3: TGTGCCAGCAGTTCTTCTAGCGGAAGCTCCTACAATGAGCAGTTCTTC. Amino acid sequence: CASSSSSGSSYNEQFF. The full variable domain, in which reference TRBV28 and TRBJ2-1 provide the parts outside the CDR3, is DVKVTQSSRYLVKRTGEKVFLECVQDMDHENMFWYRQDPGLGLRLIYFSYDVKMKEKGDIPEGYSVSREKKERFSLILESASTNQTSMYLCASSSSSGSSYNEQFFGPGTRLTVL.

This clone has just one count. V is TRBV21-1 and J is TRBJ2-1; the listed D gene, TRBD1, was not tested against the DNA. TRBV21-1 is a pseudogene segment. The CDR3 has 14 residues. The CDR3 DNA reads TGTGCCAGCAGTGTACCCCAGGGGGCTTTTGAGCAGTTCTTC. This sequence encodes CASSVPQGAFEQFF.

The V and J genes are TRBV5-1 and TRBJ2-7; D remains unclear. The CDR3 length is 14 residues. V lost 5 bases to trimming and J lost 0 bases, with 12 bases between them. Germline V gene data show CDR1 as SGHRS and CDR2 as YFSETQ. The CDR3 sequence is CASRAETPSYEQYF. The CDR3 coding sequence is TGCGCCAGCAGGGCTGAAACACCCTCCTACGAGCAGTACTTC.

V is TRBV7-8 and J is TRBJ2-1, with 8 positions matching TRBD2. Germline CDR1 reads SGHVS; CDR2 reads FQNEAQ. V shed 3 bases and J 0 bases; nucleotides not matched to a gene: 10. CDR3 length: 18 amino acids. The CDR3 DNA is TGTGCCAGCAGCTTCCACTCTTTAGCGGGACCCTCCTACAATGAGCAGTTCTTC. Encoded protein: CASSFHSLAGPSYNEQFF. Full variable domain (outside the CDR3, taken from reference TRBV7-8 and TRBJ2-1): GAGVSQSPRYKVAKRGQDVALRCDPISGHVSLFWYQQALGQGPEFLTYFQNEAQLDKSGLPSDRFFAERPEGSVSTLKIQRTQQEDSAVYLCASSFHSLAGPSYNEQFFGPGTRLTVL.